The 14 T cell receptor beta chains below were found in one sample sequenced in a study of T cell responses to AZD1222 COVID-19 vaccine. Using immunoSEQ multiplex PCR, the repertoire was profiled, and TCRdb retains in-frame clones only, with some absent. Of roughly 140,000 clones listed, 90% are singletons. The starting material was peripheral blood, obtained on day 0 of AZD1222 vaccination. The receptors were sampled from an adult in good health.

The J gene is TRBJ2-5, the V gene TRBV5-6, with a tentative D call TRBD2 (5 bases). Germline-derived CDR1 and CDR2 are SGHDT and YYEEEE. The CDR3 extends over 17 amino acids. V was trimmed by 4 bases and J by 1 base, leaving 20 bases between them. CDR3 loop: CASSIGGVPEPQETQYF. Written as DNA, the CDR3 is TGTGCCAGCAGCATCGGAGGCGTCCCCGAACCCCAAGAGACCCAGTACTTC.

This chain links TRBV2 with TRBJ2-7; 8 bases map to TRBD1. The CDR3 extends over 14 amino acids. The V and J ends lost 6 bases and 0 bases, in that order; junction bases with no gene match: 4. Per the germline V gene, CDR1 is SNHLY and CDR2 is FYNNEI. The CDR3 region has the DNA TGTGCCAGCAGGATGACAGGGGACTCCTACGAGCAGTACTTC. It translates to CASRMTGDSYEQYF.

J is TRBJ1-2 and V is TRBV18; 8 bases match TRBD1. J lost 4 bases, V lost 3 bases, and 7 bases had no gene match. Germline V gene data show CDR1 as KGHSH and CDR2 as LQKENI. This CDR3 spans 15 amino acids. The CDR3 region is CASSPPTGVVYGYTF. The CDR3 coding sequence is TGTGCCAGCTCACCCCCGACAGGGGTTGTCTATGGCTACACCTTC.

This rearrangement joins TRBV2 to TRBJ1-1; tentatively, D is TRBD1 (5 bases). The CDR3 has 16 amino acids. The germline V gene has CDR1 SNHLY and CDR2 FYNNEI. V shed 3 bases and J shed 0 bases, with 14 bases lying between them. As DNA, the CDR3 is TGTGCCAGCAGTGAGCGGGGGGGTTTAATGAACACTGAAGCTTTCTTT. It translates to CASSERGGLMNTEAFF.

V and J are TRBV7-9 and TRBJ1-3; a weak D match, TRBD1 (5 bases). Per the germline V gene, CDR1 is SEHNR and CDR2 is FQNEAQ (reference sequence). The V end lost 7 bases, the J end lost 2 bases, and 12 bases lay between the germline ends. The CDR3 is 14 amino acids. The CDR3 bases are TGTGCCAGCATCAAGCTAGGGGCTGGAAACACCATATATTTT. Its protein is CASIKLGAGNTIYF.

This clone was recorded once. The rearrangement links TRBV28 to TRBJ1-5; D gene unclear. CDR3 length equals 15 residues. Trimming took 5 bases from V and 4 from J, leaving 15 bases between them. Germline CDR1 is MDHEN and CDR2 is SYDVKM. Here the CDR3 reads CASSPRREGNQPQHF. CDR3 DNA sequence: TGTGCCAGCAGTCCACGACGGGAGGGTAATCAGCCCCAGCATTTT.

This clone has only one observation. The V and J genes are TRBV27 and TRBJ1-3, with 9 bases fitting TRBD1. This CDR3 has 14 residues. From germline, CDR1 is MNHEY and CDR2 SMNVEV (reference sequence). V trimming: 6 bases; J trimming: 3 bases; junction bases outside the gene matches: 3. The CDR3 coding sequence is TGTGCCAGCAGCCGGGACAGGGATGGAAACACCATATATTTT. It translates to CASSRDRDGNTIYF.

This chain connects TRBV28 to TRBJ1-2, with TRBD1 matching over 10 bases. With 4 bases clipped from V and 4 bases from J, the junction kept 3 bases outside the gene matches. CDR3 length: 14 residues. Germline-derived CDR1 and CDR2 are MDHEN and SYDVKM. The CDR3 DNA is TGTGCCAGCAGTTCCAGACAGGGGGCCTATGGCTACACCTTC. Protein: CASSSRQGAYGYTF.

About this clone: In the same sample, other DNA sequences code for this CDR3. This chain uses TRBV9 with TRBJ2-1; the D is unclear. Trimming removed 0 bases at V and 4 bases at J, with 2 bases between. From germline, CDR1 is SGDLS and CDR2 YYNGEE. The CDR3 is 12 amino acids. DNA of the CDR3: TGTGCCAGCAGCGTAGGGTACAATGAGCAGTTCTTC. Translation gives CASSVGYNEQFF.

This chain uses TRBV24-1 with TRBJ2-7; a weak D match, TRBD2 (6 bases). The CDR3 length is 14 residues. Germline V gene lookup returns CDR1 KGHDR and CDR2 SFDVKD. V was pared by 3 bases and J by 2 bases, with 10 bases between. CDR3 sequence (DNA): TGTGCCACCAGTGATCGGGACTTACCCTACGAGCAGTACTTC. This encodes CATSDRDLPYEQYF.

The chain joins TRBV7-8 to TRBJ2-1; TRBD2 agrees at 8 bases. J was trimmed by 3 bases and V by 5 bases; bases with no gene match: 6. CDR1 and CDR2 (germline): SGHVS, FQNEAQ. The CDR3 extends over 15 amino acids. The CDR3 region is CASSPLAGFYNEQFF. The CDR3 bases are TGTGCCAGCAGCCCCTTAGCGGGATTCTACAATGAGCAGTTCTTC.

The chain recombines TRBV18 with TRBJ2-1; D uncertain. Per germline, CDR1 KGHSH and CDR2 LQKENI. The CDR3 totals 15 residues. Trimming shortened V by 2 bases and J by 3 bases, and 11 bases separated the two germline ends. The DNA of the CDR3 is TGTGCCAGCTCACCAGACGGGTTCGGCTACAATGAGCAGTTCTTC. Translated: CASSPDGFGYNEQFF.

The J gene is TRBJ2-3, the V gene TRBV28, with 9 bases fitting TRBD1. The CDR3 runs 16 residues. J lost 0 bases, V lost 5 bases, and 6 bases had no gene match. The V gene's germline CDR1 is MDHEN and CDR2 SYDVKM. Here the CDR3 DNA reads TGTGCCAGCAGTGTTACCGGGACAGGGAGCACAGATACGCAGTATTTT. Its protein is CASSVTGTGSTDTQYF.

The V call is TRBV27, the J call TRBJ1-5, with D possibly matching TRBD1 (5 bases). The CDR3 has 13 residues. The germline CDR1 and CDR2 sequences are MNHEY and SMNVEV (reference sequence). V was trimmed by 3 bases and J by 5 bases, leaving 8 bases between them. As DNA, the CDR3 is TGTGCCAGCAGTTTGAAAGGGGATCAGCCCCAGCATTTT. Translating gives CASSLKGDQPQHF.